Listed here are 22 T cell receptor beta chains from one sample, sequenced in a study of T cell repertoires in cytomegalovirus infection. MiXCR was run by TCRdb on the reads, yielding one entry per CDR3 protein. The table includes around 450,000 distinct CDR3 sequences, about 33% detected once. Input material: PBMCs. The receptors were sampled from a human donor in good health (CMV status not recorded). Some clones in this sample may be carry-over from other donors' samples.

This clonotype has ten or more counts. The rearrangement uses TRBV12-3 or TRBV12-4 and TRBJ2-7; D is unresolved. The V and J ends lost 3 bases and 1 base respectively, with 13 bases between them. This CDR3 contains 15 residues. The CDR3: CASSLEGHASYEQYF. CDR3 sequence (DNA): TGTGCCAGCAGTTTGGAAGGTCACGCATCCTACGAGCAGTACTTC.

In this sample, this clonotype turned up many times. The chain's CDR3 is CASSLGLAVSYNEQFF. The CDR3 DNA is TGTGCCAGCAGCTTAGGACTAGCGGTCTCCTACAATGAGCAGTTCTTC. V gene TRBV7-9 combines with J gene TRBJ2-1, with 9 bases matching TRBD2. The CDR3 loop spans 16 amino acids. Germline trimming cut 1 base from V and 0 bases from J; bases unmatched to any gene: 1. CDR1 and CDR2 from the germline V gene are SEHNR and FQNEAQ (reference sequence).

This chain connects TRBV7-8 to TRBJ1-6, with D perhaps TRBD1 (6 bases). Trimming took off 5 bases at V and 11 bases at J, with 16 bases between the two ends. The germline V gene encodes CDR1 SGHVS and CDR2 FQNEAQ. The length of the CDR3 is 14 residues. In DNA, the CDR3 is TGTGCCAGCAGCACCGGGACACATCATGCACCCCTCCACTTT. This sequence encodes CASSTGTHHAPLHF.

There are a few counts of this clonotype. The chain couples TRBV6-5 to TRBJ2-7; the match to TRBD1 covers 7 bases. Germline-derived CDR1 and CDR2 are MNHEY and SVGAGI. The trim removed 0 bases at V and 1 base at J, leaving 6 bases unmatched. The CDR3 is made up of 16 amino acids. The CDR3 reads CASSYSLSTGSYEQYF. CDR3 nucleotide sequence: TGTGCCAGCAGTTACTCGTTATCGACAGGGTCCTACGAGCAGTACTTC.

Written as DNA, the CDR3 is TGTGCCAGCAGCTTTGGGCAGGGGGCGAGGTACACTGAAGCTTTCTTT. Translating gives CASSFGQGARYTEAFF. The chain links TRBV5-6 to TRBJ1-1; 8 nucleotides agree with TRBD1. The CDR3 extends over 16 amino acids. The V segment lost 2 bases and the J segment 3 bases; nucleotides outside the gene matches: 9. Per germline, CDR1 SGHDT and CDR2 YYEEEE.

This clonotype was counted many times. The J gene is TRBJ1-5, the V gene TRBV7-8; 10 bases fit TRBD1. Germline V lookup: CDR1 SGHVS, CDR2 FQNEAQ. The CDR3 is 16 amino acids. V gave up 5 bases and J gave up 3 bases; unmatched junction bases: 7. For the CDR3, the DNA is TGTGCCAGCAGCATTCCCGGGACAGGGGTCAATCAGCCCCAGCATTTT. Translating it yields CASSIPGTGVNQPQHF.

V is TRBV6-5 and J is TRBJ1-5; D ambiguous. Germline CDR1 MNHEY, CDR2 SVGAGI. Trimming removed 5 bases at V and 0 bases at J, with 17 bases between. The CDR3 covers 17 residues. The CDR3 sequence: CASSRISIGRSNQPQHF. The DNA for the CDR3 is TGTGCCAGCAGTCGCATATCGATCGGACGTAGCAATCAGCCCCAGCATTTT.

V gene TRBV4-2 combines with J gene TRBJ2-5, with 8 bases fitting TRBD2. Trimming cost V 5 bases and J 2 bases; bases outside gene matches: 7. Germline CDR1 and CDR2: LGHNA and YNFKEQ. CDR3 length: 15 residues. In DNA form, the CDR3 reads TGTGCCAGCAGCGCTACGGGGGGGCTGCAAGAGACCCAGTACTTC. Its protein is CASSATGGLQETQYF.

The genes are TRBV18 and TRBJ2-7; 7 bases are shared with TRBD2. CDR3 length: 15 amino acids. V trimming: 0 bases; J trimming: 3 bases; junction bases outside the gene matches: 5. In germline, CDR1 is KGHSH, CDR2 LQKENI. CDR3 nucleotides: TGTGCCAGCTCACCACCGTCAGGGAGGGACTACGAGCAGTACTTC. Amino acids: CASSPPSGRDYEQYF.

The chain couples TRBV6-1 to TRBJ2-7, with 9 bases that match TRBD2. The CDR3 length is 16 residues. In germline, CDR1 is MNHNS, CDR2 SASEGT. The junction had 12 bases not matched to a gene; V was cut back by 6 bases and J by 3 bases. CDR3 sequence (DNA): TGTGCCAGCAGCCCCGCTGCGACTAGCGGTGGCTACGAGCAGTACTTC. It yields the protein CASSPAATSGGYEQYF.

Only a few counts were recorded for this clonotype. The chain couples TRBV18 to TRBJ1-2; D remains ambiguous. CDR1 and CDR2 (germline): KGHSH, LQKENI. The CDR3 runs to 13 residues. Trimming removed 1 base at V and 4 bases at J, with 7 bases between. The CDR3 is CASSPLGSYGYTF. CDR3 bases: TGTGCCAGCTCACCACTCGGTTCCTATGGCTACACCTTC. Variable domain in full (rest from reference TRBV18 and TRBJ1-2): NAGVMQNPRHLVRRRGQEARLRCSPMKGHSHVYWYRQLPEEGLKFMVYLQKENIIDESGMPKERFSAEFPKEGPSILRIQQVVRGDSAAYFCASSPLGSYGYTFGSGTRLTVV.

This clonotype has only one observation. A clone one base away is much larger, so this may be a read error. This chain uses TRBV7-9 with TRBJ2-1, with 7 bases lining up with TRBD2. Germline assignment: CDR1 SEHNR and CDR2 FQNEAQ (reference sequence). The CDR3 loop spans 16 amino acids. CDR3 sequence (DNA): TGTGCCAACAGCTTAATTCCGGGGGGATCCTTCAATGAGCAGTTCTTC. Protein sequence: CANSLIPGGSFNEQFF.

In this sample, this clonotype turned up a few times. The chain recombines TRBV11-2 with TRBJ1-6; D is perhaps TRBD1 (6 bases). The V gene lost 5 bases and the J gene lost 0 bases, with 17 bases spanning the gap. Looked up from germline, CDR1 is SGHAT and CDR2 is FQNNGV. The CDR3 runs 18 residues. This CDR3 is CASSRSNTGSSYNSPLHF. CDR3 nucleotides: TGTGCCAGCAGCCGCTCAAACACAGGGAGCTCCTATAATTCACCCCTCCACTTT.

This clonotype has just one count. This sequence joins TRBV11-2 and TRBJ2-5; unclear D gene. The CDR3 is 13 amino acids. V was pared by 3 bases and J by 2 bases, with 7 bases between. Per the germline V gene, CDR1 is SGHAT and CDR2 is FQNNGV. The CDR3 spells CASSFPVQETQYF. CDR3 nucleotide sequence: TGTGCCAGCAGCTTCCCGGTTCAAGAGACCCAGTACTTC.

As concerns this clonotype: This may stem from a read error, because a much larger clone lies one nucleotide away. The chain employs TRBV4-3 and TRBJ2-1; D remains ambiguous. CDR1 LGHNA and CDR2 YSLEER come from the germline V gene. The CDR3 is 15 amino acids. The DNA for the CDR3 is TGCGCCAGCAGCCAAGACGGGCACAGTTCTAATGAGCAGTTATTC. It translates to CASSQDGHSSNEQLF.

This chain uses TRBV11-2 with TRBJ2-3; 16 positions match TRBD2. After removal of 8 bases from V and 5 bases from J, the junction contained 10 bases not matched to a gene. This CDR3 region has 17 residues. Germline loops: CDR1 SGHAT, CDR2 FQNNGV. As DNA, the CDR3 is TGTGCCAGCGCCCTCCTGGGACTAGCGGGGGGGGTAGATACGCAGTATTTT. As protein: CASALLGLAGGVDTQYF.

This clonotype was counted many times. This sequence joins TRBV7-2 and TRBJ1-6; no definite D call. CDR3 size: 16 residues. The V end lost 1 base, the J end lost 3 bases, and 10 bases lay between the germline ends. Germline values: CDR1 SGHTA, CDR2 FQGNSA. CDR3 in DNA: TGTGCCAGCAGCTTAGACGAGGTCAGCTATAATTCACCCCTCCACTTT. This translates into CASSLDEVSYNSPLHF.

In this sample, this clonotype turned up many times. Here the CDR3 DNA reads TGTGCCAGCAGCCCCCCGGGACTGCAGTATTTT. It yields the protein CASSPPGLQYF. This chain joins TRBV7-2 and TRBJ2-3; possibly TRBD2 for D (6 bases). V shed 5 bases and J shed 11 bases, with 11 bases lying between them. Germline loops: CDR1 SGHTA, CDR2 FQGNSA. This CDR3 is 11 amino acids long.

As for this clonotype: The germline gene is not matched at one end of the junction; a read error may be the cause. The gene calls are TRBV28 and TRBJ1-2; TRBD1 might be the D (6 bases). Per germline, CDR1 MDHEN and CDR2 SYDVKM. This CDR3 has 13 residues. CDR3 sequence (DNA): TGTGCCAGCAGTCAGAGACAGGCTCGTGGCTACAACTTC. It specifies CASSQRQARGYNF.

The CDR3: CSGGEGSYNEPFF. The CDR3 DNA is TGTTCCGGGGGAGAGGGGTCCTACAATGAGCCTTTCTTC. The chain recombines TRBV7-2 with TRBJ2-1; maybe TRBD2 (6 bases). The CDR3 has 13 amino acids. Germline lookup yields CDR1 SGHTA and CDR2 FQGNSA. The full variable domain, its missing parts supplied by reference TRBV7-2 and TRBJ2-1, is GAGVSQSPSNKVTEKGKDVELRCDPISGHTALYWYRQSLGQGLEFLIYFQGNSAPDKSGLPSDRFSAERTGGSVSTLTIQRTQQEDSAVYLCSGGEGSYNEPFFGPGTRLTVL.

The V gene is TRBV7-3, the J gene TRBJ2-2; TRBD1 is a possible D gene (6 bases). Germline V gene lookup returns CDR1 SGHTA and CDR2 FQGTGA. The CDR3 length is 15 residues. Trimming removed 5 bases from V and 14 bases from J, with 24 bases in between. CDR3 sequence (DNA): TGTGCCAGCAGCCAACAGGGAATGCACACCGGTGATCTGTTTTTT. Amino acids: CASSQQGMHTGDLFF. Full variable domain (remainder filled in from reference TRBV7-3 and TRBJ2-2): GAGVSQTPSNKVTEKGKYVELRCDPISGHTALYWYRQSLGQGPEFLIYFQGTGAADDSGLPNDRFFAVRPEGSVSTLKIQRTERGDSAVYLCASSQQGMHTGDLFFGEGSRLTVL.

The table lists this clonotype with many counts. V usage is TRBV6-1 and J usage is TRBJ1-4; possible D gene TRBD1, 5 bases. Between the trimmed V and J ends, which lost 5 bases and 8 bases, there was a span of 12 bases. Germline V gene data show CDR1 as MNHNS and CDR2 as SASEGT. This CDR3 spans 13 amino acids. The DNA for the CDR3 is TGTGCCAGCAGTTACGCCCCAGGGGAAAAACTGTTTTTT. Translated, it gives CASSYAPGEKLFF.